Below, 23 T cell receptor beta chains from the same sample are listed, as sequenced in a study of identical twins. TCRdb passed the 5' RACE reads through MiXCR, listing each CDR3 protein once. The table records about 720,000 distinct CDR3 sequences, more than 6.5% of them present only once. The sample was also reused in another study, on yellow fever vaccine responses in identical twins.

Sequenced: PBMCs. The receptors derive from a woman between 18 and 30 years old in good health.

This sequence joins TRBV7-9 and TRBJ2-3; unclear D gene. The germline CDR1 and CDR2 sequences are SEHNR and FQNEAQ (reference sequence). This CDR3 has 15 amino acids. The germline V and J ends were trimmed by 5 bases and 0 bases, with 12 bases remaining between them. The CDR3 DNA is TGTGCCAGCAGCGAAGGCGCTTCTAGCACAGATACGCAGTATTTT. Its protein product is CASSEGASSTDTQYF.

The genes are TRBV5-1 and TRBJ2-1; 9 nucleotides match TRBD1. Germline CDR1 is SGHRS and CDR2 is YFSETQ. The CDR3 runs to 15 residues. Trimming took 2 bases from V and 10 from J; bases not matched to a gene: 10. For the CDR3, the DNA is TGCGCCAGCAGCTTAAAGGGACAGGGAATTGGGGAGCAGTTCTTC. Its translation is CASSLKGQGIGEQFF.

Ten or more counts support this clonotype. The J gene is TRBJ2-1, the V gene TRBV5-1; D unresolved. The germline V gene has CDR1 SGHRS and CDR2 YFSETQ. The CDR3 loop spans 15 amino acids. V was shortened by 7 bases and J by 8 bases, with 22 bases between the two germline ends. The CDR3 region is CASCISSAKLHEQFF. The DNA for the CDR3 is TGCGCCAGCTGTATTTCTTCCGCAAAACTCCATGAGCAGTTCTTC. Variable domain in full (rest from reference TRBV5-1 and TRBJ2-1): KAGVTQTPRYLIKTRGQQVTLSCSPISGHRSVSWYQQTPGQGLQFLFEYFSETQRNKGNFPGRFSGRQFSNSRSEMNVSTLELGDSALYLCASCISSAKLHEQFFGPGTRLTVL.

The chain is built from TRBV21-1 and TRBJ2-5; the listed D gene, TRBD2, was not tested against the DNA. TRBV21-1 is a pseudogene. The length of the CDR3 is 16 residues. The CDR3 nucleotides read TGTGCCAGCAGCGCGTGGGTAGCGGGTGGAGTGGAGACCCAGTACTTC. It specifies CASSAWVAGGVETQYF.

V is TRBV27 and J is TRBJ2-5, with TRBD2 as a possible D gene (5 bases). The germline V gene has CDR1 MNHEY and CDR2 SMNVEV (reference sequence). V was clipped by 3 bases and J by 5 bases, with 16 bases between them. There are 15 residues in the CDR3. The DNA of the CDR3 is TGTGCCAGCAGTTTTTATAGTGCAGGCGGGGAGACCCAGTACTTC. It encodes CASSFYSAGGETQYF.

J is TRBJ2-1 and V is TRBV15; maybe TRBD2 (5 bases). CDR1 and CDR2 (germline): LNHNV, YYDKDF (reference sequence). The CDR3 contains 15 residues. The V gene lost 3 bases and the J gene lost 5 bases, with 14 bases spanning the gap. Here the CDR3 DNA reads TGTGCCACCAGCAGCATGCGGGCTAGAGACAATGAGCAGTTCTTC. Protein sequence: CATSSMRARDNEQFF.

Only a few counts were recorded for this clonotype. The V gene is TRBV2, the J gene TRBJ2-3, with TRBD1 matching 7 bases. J was trimmed by 0 bases and V by 6 bases; bases with no gene match: 6. The CDR3 consists of 15 residues. Germline-derived CDR1 and CDR2 are SNHLY and FYNNEI. Written as DNA, the CDR3 is TGTGCCAGCAGAAGGGGGCCCCCTAGCACAGATACGCAGTATTTT. Translation gives CASRRGPPSTDTQYF. The variable domain in full, with the rest retrieved from reference TRBV2 and TRBJ2-3, is EPEVTQTPSHQVTQMGQEVILRCVPISNHLYFYWYRQILGQKVEFLVSFYNNEISEKSEIFDDQFSVERPDGSNFTLKIRSTKLEDSAMYFCASRRGPPSTDTQYFGPGTRLTVL.

This clonotype was observed at least ten times. The V call is TRBV2, the J call TRBJ2-1; 9 bases agree with TRBD2. J gave up 5 bases and V 5 bases, and 10 bases lay outside the gene matches. The V gene's germline CDR1 is SNHLY and CDR2 FYNNEI. The CDR3 length is 16 residues. The CDR3 sequence is CASSPRGSGGNNEQFF. The CDR3 bases are TGTGCCAGCAGTCCCCGAGGTAGCGGGGGTAACAATGAGCAGTTCTTC.

This chain links TRBV2 with TRBJ2-3; D not certain. The CDR3 has 12 residues. V lost 6 bases to trimming and J lost 3 bases, with 7 bases between them. Per the germline V gene, CDR1 is SNHLY and CDR2 is FYNNEI. For the CDR3, the DNA is TGTGCCAGCAGGCCCAAGACAGATACGCAGTATTTT. Protein product: CASRPKTDTQYF. The full variable domain, rest sourced from reference TRBV2 and TRBJ2-3, is EPEVTQTPSHQVTQMGQEVILRCVPISNHLYFYWYRQILGQKVEFLVSFYNNEISEKSEIFDDQFSVERPDGSNFTLKIRSTKLEDSAMYFCASRPKTDTQYFGPGTRLTVL.

This clonotype was seen a handful of times. The chain combines TRBV3-1 with TRBJ2-3; 15 nucleotides line up with TRBD2. V lost 4 bases, J lost 2 bases, and 10 bases stayed unmatched. Germline CDR1 reads LGHDT; CDR2 reads YNNKEL (reference sequence). There are 19 residues in the CDR3. Written as DNA, the CDR3 is TGTGCCAGCAGCCGGACTAGCGGGGGGGCTCTAAAGTCCACAGATACGCAGTATTTT. This gives the protein CASSRTSGGALKSTDTQYF.

This clonotype was seen many times. J is TRBJ1-2 and V is TRBV20-1; 9 nucleotides line up with TRBD1. V trimming: 6 bases; J trimming: 4 bases; junction bases outside the gene matches: 12. CDR3 length: 15 amino acids. The V gene's germline CDR1 is DFQATT and CDR2 SNEGSKA (reference sequence). The CDR3 loop is CSAGKGGTGRYGYTF. Here the CDR3 DNA reads TGCAGTGCCGGAAAAGGGGGGACAGGGCGCTATGGCTACACCTTC.

The sample holds a few counts of this clonotype. This chain connects TRBV12-3 or TRBV12-4 to TRBJ2-3; D perhaps matches TRBD2 (6 bases). CDR3 length: 16 residues. With 5 bases removed from V and 2 bases from J, the gap between germline ends came to 17 bases. CDR3 loop: CASSHGSNFHTDTQYF. The CDR3 coding sequence is TGTGCCAGCAGTCACGGGAGTAACTTTCACACAGATACGCAGTATTTT.

This clonotype was seen only a few times. The rearrangement joins TRBV28 to TRBJ1-5; no clear D. V shed 2 bases and J shed 1 base, with 15 bases lying between them. Germline V gene lookup returns CDR1 MDHEN and CDR2 SYDVKM. The CDR3 runs to 17 residues. CDR3 region: CASSLAEWQESNQPQHF. The CDR3 DNA is TGTGCCAGCAGTTTAGCTGAATGGCAGGAGAGCAATCAGCCCCAGCATTTT.

V gene TRBV20-1 combines with J gene TRBJ2-7, with D tentatively TRBD2 (5 bases). Trimming took 3 bases from V and 6 from J, leaving 12 bases between them. The CDR3 runs 12 residues. Germline CDR1 is DFQATT and CDR2 is SNEGSKA (reference sequence). In DNA form, the CDR3 reads TGCAGTGCTAGGACTACCAGTCTCGAGCAGTACTTC. Translated, it gives CSARTTSLEQYF.

This clonotype was detected many times. Germline and junction disagree at one end, which may indicate a read error. The V and J genes are TRBV12-3 or TRBV12-4 and TRBJ1-2; 8 bases map to TRBD1. This CDR3 has 11 amino acids. The CDR3 DNA follows: TGTGCCAGCAGTCCGGACAGGGCCTCCTACTTC. This sequence encodes CASSPDRASYF.

The chain combines TRBV2 with TRBJ2-5; 9 bases are a match to TRBD1. Trimming at V came to 5 bases and at J to 5 bases, leaving 15 bases not matched to a gene. The CDR3 runs to 17 residues. Germline CDR1 and CDR2: SNHLY and FYNNEI. The CDR3 reads CASSPLPGTGRAETQYF. The CDR3 DNA reads TGTGCCAGCAGTCCTCTTCCCGGGACAGGGCGAGCGGAGACCCAGTACTTC.

This clonotype has a count of ten or more. The rearrangement joins TRBV7-3 to TRBJ2-2; 14 nucleotides agree with TRBD2. Unmatched junction bases numbered 7, after V lost 5 bases and J lost 2 bases. This CDR3 is built from 18 residues. Germline CDR1 and CDR2: SGHTA and FQGTGA. Here the CDR3 DNA reads TGTGCCAGCAGCCAAATGGGACTAGCGGGGGCTAACACCGGGGAGCTGTTTTTT. It codes for CASSQMGLAGANTGELFF.

There are a few counts of this clonotype. The V call is TRBV7-9, the J call TRBJ2-5; D might be TRBD2 (6 bases). From germline, CDR1 is SEHNR and CDR2 FQNEAQ (reference sequence). The CDR3 contains 16 residues. Trimming cost V 5 bases and J 4 bases, with 20 bases left between them. CDR3 sequence: CASSPGTSRGLETQYF. CDR3 DNA: TGTGCCAGCAGCCCGGGGACTTCCCGGGGGTTAGAGACCCAGTACTTC.

The V call is TRBV12-3 or TRBV12-4, the J call TRBJ1-1, with 7 positions matching TRBD1. The CDR3 has 12 residues. The ends lost 4 bases at V and 11 bases at J; junction bases unmatched: 7. The CDR3 region has the DNA TGTGCCAGCAGTTCCACAGGGGTCTCCGCTTTCTTT. Its protein product is CASSSTGVSAFF.

This clonotype was counted many times. This chain links TRBV3-1 with TRBJ1-2, with 8 bases that match TRBD1. In germline, CDR1 is LGHDT, CDR2 YNNKEL (reference sequence). This CDR3 is built from 16 residues. V was clipped by 3 bases and J by 4 bases; unmatched bases: 10. The CDR3 DNA reads as TGTGCCAGCAGCCAGGACCGGACAGGGATTCTCTATGGCTACACCTTC. Its protein is CASSQDRTGILYGYTF. Using reference TRBV3-1 and TRBJ1-2 for the parts outside the CDR3, the full variable domain is DTAVSQTPKYLVTQMGNDKSIKCEQNLGHDTMYWYKQDSKKFLKIMFSYNNKELIINETVPNRFSPKSPDKAHLNLHINSLELGDSAVYFCASSQDRTGILYGYTFGSGTRLTVV.

This clonotype was counted between two and nine times. The chain joins TRBV6-1 to TRBJ2-3, with TRBD1 matching 8 bases. CDR1 MNHNS and CDR2 SASEGT come from the germline V gene. The CDR3 is 14 amino acids. V lost 3 bases, J lost 7 bases, and 6 bases stayed unmatched. The CDR3 is CASSEGDRTNTQYF. In nucleotides, the CDR3 is TGTGCCAGCAGTGAGGGGGACAGGACAAATACGCAGTATTTT.

This sequence joins TRBV6-1 and TRBJ1-1; D is ambiguous. The CDR3 runs to 13 residues. CDR1 is MNHNS, CDR2 SASEGT, per germline. V was shortened by 6 bases and J by 5 bases, with 13 bases between the two germline ends. The CDR3 DNA reads TGTGCCAGCAGATTTGGTACGGGGACTGAAGCTTTCTTT. Encoded protein: CASRFGTGTEAFF.

At least ten counts were recorded for this clonotype. V gene TRBV27 combines with J gene TRBJ2-5; D might be TRBD2 (5 bases). There are 15 residues in the CDR3. Germline V gives CDR1 MNHEY, CDR2 SMNVEV (reference sequence). Between the trimmed V and J ends, which lost 0 bases and 1 base, there was a span of 9 bases. The DNA for the CDR3 is TGTGCCAGCAGTTTATCTCCCGGGGTCCAAGAGACCCAGTACTTC. Amino acids: CASSLSPGVQETQYF.